Below, 28 T cell receptor beta chains from the same sample are listed, as sequenced in a study of neurological immune-mediated disorders. MiXCR, run by TCRdb on the 5' RACE reads, gives a single entry per CDR3 protein. The sample gives some 33,000 distinct CDR3 sequences, roughly 1.6% of which show up once; around a tenth is in the top ten. Sequencing input: PBMCs. These receptors all come from a woman aged 25 to 39 with multiple sclerosis.

The table lists this clonotype with many counts. J is TRBJ2-2 and V is TRBV3-1; D is undetermined. Trimming left V 0 bases short and J 6 bases short, with 8 bases between. CDR1 is LGHDT and CDR2 is YNNKEL in the germline V gene (reference sequence). This CDR3 contains 14 residues. DNA of the CDR3: TGTGCCAGCAGCCAAGACCGGACGGCCGGGGAGCTGTTTTTT. It yields the protein CASSQDRTAGELFF. Variable domain in full (rest from reference TRBV3-1 and TRBJ2-2): DTAVSQTPKYLVTQMGNDKSIKCEQNLGHDTMYWYKQDSKKFLKIMFSYNNKELIINETVPNRFSPKSPDKAHLNLHINSLELGDSAVYFCASSQDRTAGELFFGEGSRLTVL.

This clonotype was observed many times. V gene TRBV7-2 combines with J gene TRBJ1-5, with 7 nucleotides matching TRBD1. V shed 1 base and J 4 bases; nucleotides not matched to a gene: 1. Germline V CDR1 and CDR2: SGHTA, FQGNSA. This CDR3 region has 14 residues. The CDR3 here is CASSLGQGNQPQHF. CDR3 bases: TGTGCCAGCAGCTTAGGACAGGGAAATCAGCCCCAGCATTTT.

This clonotype was detected only a few times. The rearrangement uses TRBV7-8 and TRBJ2-5, with D possibly being TRBD2 (5 bases). Germline lookup yields CDR1 SGHVS and CDR2 FQNEAQ. The CDR3 extends over 16 amino acids. V lost 2 bases, J lost 4 bases, and 17 bases lay in between. CDR3 DNA: TGTGCCAGCAGCTTACGAGGGCAGCCCGAATTAGAGACCCAGTACTTC. As protein: CASSLRGQPELETQYF.

This clonotype was observed at least ten times. V is TRBV7-9 and J is TRBJ2-5; no firm D call. Per germline, CDR1 SEHNR and CDR2 FQNEAQ (reference sequence). Trimming removed 3 bases from V and 5 bases from J, with 13 bases in between. CDR3 length equals 14 residues. CDR3 in DNA: TGTGCCAGCAGCTTGGCGGTCCGACGGGAGACCCAGTACTTC. It is translated as CASSLAVRRETQYF.

This clonotype occurred many times. This chain uses TRBV7-2 with TRBJ1-5; D gene unclear. The CDR3 consists of 12 residues. Germline V gene sequence: CDR1 SGHTA, CDR2 FQGNSA. Trimming removed 2 bases at V and 3 bases at J, with 2 bases between. CDR3 coding DNA: TGTGCCAGCAGCTTATCCAATCAGCCCCAGCATTTT. Translated, it gives CASSLSNQPQHF.

This clonotype was seen many times. The chain recombines TRBV28 with TRBJ2-1; maybe TRBD1 (6 bases). The CDR3 runs to 15 residues. V was trimmed by 6 bases and J by 3 bases, leaving 15 bases between them. In germline, CDR1 is MDHEN, CDR2 SYDVKM. For the CDR3, the DNA is TGTGCCAGCAGCCCACATAGGACAGTCTACAATGAGCAGTTCTTC. Translating gives CASSPHRTVYNEQFF.

This clonotype was observed many times. The chain combines TRBV9 with TRBJ2-6; weak D call: TRBD1 (5 bases). Trimming pared 4 bases from V and 2 bases from J, leaving 19 bases between. Germline CDR1 reads SGDLS; CDR2 reads YYNGEE. This CDR3 is 18 amino acids long. The CDR3 reads CASSPMTGSGPGANVLTF. In DNA, the CDR3 is TGTGCCAGCAGCCCAATGACCGGCTCAGGGCCTGGGGCCAACGTCCTGACTTTC.

This clonotype showed up many times. The V call is TRBV27, the J call TRBJ1-2; D gene ambiguous. Germline values: CDR1 MNHEY, CDR2 SMNVEV (reference sequence). CDR3 length equals 14 residues. V dropped 3 bases and J dropped 8 bases, with 16 bases sitting between them. The DNA for the CDR3 is TGTGCCAGCAGTTTGGCAGGCTCGAGTAGAGGCTACACCTTC. Protein sequence: CASSLAGSSRGYTF.

This clonotype has ten or more counts. The chain employs TRBV9 and TRBJ1-6; 7 nucleotides line up with TRBD1. Trimming took 2 bases from V and 10 from J; bases not matched to a gene: 15. The CDR3 totals 17 residues. Germline-derived CDR1 and CDR2 are SGDLS and YYNGEE. CDR3: CASSVQSTGSRGSPLHF. The CDR3 DNA is TGTGCCAGCAGCGTCCAATCGACAGGGTCCCGCGGGTCACCCCTCCACTTT.

This clonotype came up many times. A read error may produce the germline difference seen at one junction end. The V call is TRBV7-3, the J call TRBJ2-3, with 7 bases that match TRBD1. CDR1 and CDR2 (germline): SGHTA, FQGTGA. CDR3 size: 13 residues. The CDR3: CASGLGGADTQYF. Here the CDR3 DNA reads TGTGCCAGCGGCTTAGGGGGCGCAGATACGCAGTATTTT. Full variable domain (outside the CDR3, taken from reference TRBV7-3 and TRBJ2-3): GAGVSQTPSNKVTEKGKYVELRCDPISGHTALYWYRQSLGQGPEFLIYFQGTGAADDSGLPNDRFFAVRPEGSVSTLKIQRTERGDSAVYLCASGLGGADTQYFGPGTRLTVL.

This clonotype came up many times. The chain couples TRBV7-6 to TRBJ2-2; perhaps TRBD2 as D (5 bases). The CDR3 consists of 17 residues. CDR1 SGHVS and CDR2 FNYEAQ come from the germline V gene. The germline V and J ends were trimmed by 8 bases and 6 bases, with 25 bases remaining between them. The CDR3 sequence is CASYASDLRAGAGELFF. As DNA, the CDR3 is TGTGCCAGCTACGCCTCTGACCTTCGGGCGGGCGCCGGGGAGCTGTTTTTT.

Many counts were recorded for this clonotype. The rearrangement uses TRBV4-3 and TRBJ2-6; D is perhaps TRBD2 (6 bases). This CDR3 is 15 amino acids long. CDR1 LGHNA and CDR2 YSLEER come from the germline V gene. V was trimmed by 0 bases and J by 4 bases, leaving 7 bases between them. Here the CDR3 reads CASSQEGRGANVLTF. As DNA, the CDR3 is TGCGCCAGCAGCCAAGAGGGGAGGGGGGCCAACGTCCTGACTTTC.

This clonotype has a count of ten or more. V is TRBV24-1 and J is TRBJ2-1; weak D call: TRBD2 (6 bases). The CDR3 spans 14 residues. Germline CDR1 KGHDR, CDR2 SFDVKD. With 6 bases removed from V and 4 bases from J, the gap between germline ends came to 12 bases. Here the CDR3 DNA reads TGTGCCACCAGTCCGGCGGGGCTGTACAATGAGCAGTTCTTC. Its protein product is CATSPAGLYNEQFF.

This clonotype was seen repeatedly, ten times or more. CDR3 protein: CASRHGGTGQGIQYF. The DNA for the CDR3 is TGTGCCAGCAGACACGGGGGGACAGGGCAGGGCATTCAGTACTTC. The chain combines TRBV7-2 with TRBJ2-4; 9 bases fit TRBD1. Losses at the gene ends were 6 bases for V and 9 bases for J; bases not matched to a gene: 12. Germline V gene sequence: CDR1 SGHTA, CDR2 FQGNSA. CDR3 length equals 15 residues.

This clonotype was found many times. J is TRBJ2-5 and V is TRBV6-1; TRBD1 matches 8 bases. The CDR3 extends over 13 amino acids. Germline V CDR1 and CDR2: MNHNS, SASEGT. V shed 6 bases, J shed 5 bases, and the junction held 5 bases outside the gene matches. The CDR3 nucleotides are TGTGCCAGCAGGGACAGGGCGCGGGAGACCCAGTACTTC. Its translation: CASRDRARETQYF.

The sample holds many counts of this clonotype. This chain joins TRBV11-3 and TRBJ2-3; TRBD1 matches at 7 bases. V dropped 1 base and J dropped 9; count of bases not matched to a gene: 7. There are 14 residues in the CDR3. Germline-derived CDR1 and CDR2 are SGHNT and YENEEA. CDR3 sequence reads: CASSLGQGSRTQYF. DNA for the CDR3: TGTGCCAGCAGCTTAGGACAGGGAAGTCGGACGCAGTATTTT.

This clonotype was counted at least ten times. The chain has TRBV12-5 and TRBJ2-7; D is possibly TRBD2 (5 bases). Germline assignment: CDR1 LGHNT and CDR2 FRNRAP. This CDR3 spans 19 amino acids. The V gene lost 2 bases and the J gene lost 2 bases, with 25 bases spanning the gap. CDR3 residues: CASGLWRHGRVRETYEQYF. CDR3 bases: TGTGCTAGTGGTTTGTGGCGACACGGGCGGGTTAGAGAGACCTACGAGCAGTACTTC.

This clonotype appeared many times. CDR3: CASSLVNRAGREAFF. CDR3 in DNA: TGTGCCAGCAGCTTAGTGAACAGGGCGGGACGTGAAGCTTTCTTT. The chain joins TRBV7-2 to TRBJ1-1; possibly TRBD1 for D (6 bases). The CDR3 consists of 15 residues. Germline V gene lookup returns CDR1 SGHTA and CDR2 FQGNSA. V was clipped by 1 base and J by 7 bases, with 16 bases between them.

This clonotype was counted many times. This chain connects TRBV4-2 to TRBJ1-5, with D hard to call. CDR1 LGHNA and CDR2 YNFKEQ come from the germline V gene. This CDR3 spans 14 amino acids. V was shortened by 0 bases and J by 1 base, with 4 bases between the two germline ends. CDR3 coding DNA: TGTGCCAGCAGCCAAGATACGAGCAATCAGCCCCAGCATTTT. Translation: CASSQDTSNQPQHF.

This clonotype has at least ten counts. V usage is TRBV7-9 and J usage is TRBJ2-5; possibly TRBD2 for D (5 bases). Trimming shortened V by 5 bases and J by 5 bases, and 18 bases separated the two germline ends. This CDR3 is 15 amino acids long. CDR1 and CDR2 (germline): SEHNR, FQNEAQ (reference sequence). As DNA, the CDR3 is TGTGCCAGCAGCGCACCCAGACCCCCGGGGGAGACCCAGTACTTC. This codes for CASSAPRPPGETQYF.

This clonotype was seen repeatedly, ten times or more. This chain joins TRBV20-1 and TRBJ2-6; D not resolved. Per germline, CDR1 DFQATT and CDR2 SNEGSKA (reference sequence). The CDR3 runs 14 residues. V was cut by 5 bases and J by 4 bases, with 12 bases left in between. CDR3 nucleotide sequence: TGCAGTGCTCATGAGCTCTCAGGGGCCAACGTCCTGACTTTC. It yields the protein CSAHELSGANVLTF.

This chain joins TRBV20-1 and TRBJ2-7, with D tentatively TRBD2 (5 bases). The CDR3 sequence is 14 residues long. CDR1 is DFQATT, CDR2 SNEGSKA, per germline (reference sequence). Between the trimmed V and J ends, which lost 6 bases and 5 bases, there was a span of 20 bases. CDR3 protein: CSAPLRGTLDEQYF. The DNA for the CDR3 is TGCAGTGCCCCCTTACGGGGAACTCTCGACGAGCAGTACTTC.

Many counts were recorded for this clonotype. The junction and the germline gene differ at one end; a read error may be behind it. The chain uses TRBV5-1 and TRBJ2-3; D is unresolved. The germline V gene encodes CDR1 SGHRS and CDR2 YFSETQ. The CDR3 has 13 residues. The chain's CDR3 is CASSSPTGDTKYF. The CDR3 region has the DNA TGCGCCAGCAGCTCGCCTACTGGAGATACGAAGTATTTT.

This clonotype was observed at least ten times. J is TRBJ2-7 and V is TRBV7-2; D not resolved. The CDR3 consists of 13 residues. V lost 3 bases and J 4 bases, leaving 10 bases between the germline ends. The germline V gene encodes CDR1 SGHTA and CDR2 FQGNSA. For the CDR3, the DNA is TGTGCCAGCAGCTTTTACAGCAGATACGAGCAGTACTTC. This gives the protein CASSFYSRYEQYF.

In this sample, this clonotype turned up many times. The CDR3 nucleotides are TGCGCCAGCAGCCCCATTAATTGGAACACTGAAGCTTTCTTT. This codes for CASSPINWNTEAFF. The chain recombines TRBV5-1 with TRBJ1-1; D not resolved. The CDR3 spans 14 residues. The germline V and J ends were trimmed by 4 bases and 1 base, with 11 bases remaining between them. CDR1 is SGHRS, CDR2 YFSETQ, per germline.

This clonotype was observed many times. V usage is TRBV20-1 and J usage is TRBJ2-1, with D hard to call. Germline lookup yields CDR1 DFQATT and CDR2 SNEGSKA (reference sequence). V was cut by 1 base and J by 5 bases, with 12 bases left in between. The CDR3 spans 14 residues. This chain's CDR3 is CSARVTTPDNEQFF. In DNA, the CDR3 is TGCAGTGCTAGAGTAACGACTCCCGACAATGAGCAGTTCTTC.

This clonotype was counted between two and nine times. Given a much more abundant clone one base away, this may be a read error. It is likely a read error, because the conserved phenylalanine at the end of the CDR3 is missing. V usage is TRBV10-1 and J usage is TRBJ2-3, with D possibly TRBD2 on 5 matching bases. The CDR3 length is 13 residues. Germline V gene sequence: CDR1 WNHNN, CDR2 SYGVQD (reference sequence). V lost 6 bases, J lost 3 bases, and 10 bases lay in between. The DNA for the CDR3 is TGCGCCAGCAGGAGGACTCCTACAGATACGCAGTATTGT. Translated, it gives CASRRTPTDTQYC.

This clonotype was found many times. The chain is built from TRBV3-1 and TRBJ2-3, with no clear D. V gave up 0 bases and J gave up 4 bases, with 8 bases separating them. Per the germline V gene, CDR1 is LGHDT and CDR2 is YNNKEL (reference sequence). The CDR3 is made up of 14 amino acids. The CDR3 here is CASSQEWQADTQYF. The CDR3 bases are TGTGCCAGCAGCCAAGAGTGGCAGGCAGATACGCAGTATTTT.